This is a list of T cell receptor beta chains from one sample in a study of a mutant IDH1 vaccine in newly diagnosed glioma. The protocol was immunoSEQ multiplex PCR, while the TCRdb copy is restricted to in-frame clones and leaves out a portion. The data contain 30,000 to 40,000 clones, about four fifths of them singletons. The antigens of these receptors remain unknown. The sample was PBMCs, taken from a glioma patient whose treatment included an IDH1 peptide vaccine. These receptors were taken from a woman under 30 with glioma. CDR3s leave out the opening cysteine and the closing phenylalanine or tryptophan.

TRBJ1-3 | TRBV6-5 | ASSYLNTIY
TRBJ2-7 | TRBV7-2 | ASSFPPSGRSYEQY
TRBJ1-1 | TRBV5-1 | ASSVQGLSGNTEAF
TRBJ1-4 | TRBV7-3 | ASSAGPNEKLF
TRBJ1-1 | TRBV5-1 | ASSFGASWGEAF
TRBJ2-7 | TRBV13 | ASSLGGYVYEQY
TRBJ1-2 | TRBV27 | ASSWDRGTYGYI
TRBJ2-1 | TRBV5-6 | ASRSRTESEPYIENEQF
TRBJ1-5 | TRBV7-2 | ASSRDSQPQH
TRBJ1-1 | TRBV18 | ASSPRETHGAF
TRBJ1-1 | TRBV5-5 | ASSALNGARTEAF
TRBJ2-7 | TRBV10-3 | AISDVTGQISYEQY
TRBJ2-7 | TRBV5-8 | ASSWAAGDATYEQY
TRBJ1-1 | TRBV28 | ASTLGAGGNTEAF
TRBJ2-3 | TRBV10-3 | AISESVGGGARDTQY
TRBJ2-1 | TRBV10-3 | AISWTRDNEQF
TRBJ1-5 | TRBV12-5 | ASALGGYSNQPQH
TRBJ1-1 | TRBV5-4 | ASRKKTPDSEAF
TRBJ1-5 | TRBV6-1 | ASSVTQGYNQPQH
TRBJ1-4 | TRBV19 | ASSIFPGQGEKLF
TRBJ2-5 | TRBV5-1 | ASSPGTGGQETQY
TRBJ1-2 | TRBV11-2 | ASSLSGGGYGYT
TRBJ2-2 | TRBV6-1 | ASSGGGPNTGELF
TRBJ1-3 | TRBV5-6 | ASSFPLSGNTIY
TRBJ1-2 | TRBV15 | ATSRESREGYT
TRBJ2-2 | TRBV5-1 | ASGGTGTGELF
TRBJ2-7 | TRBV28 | ASSPTTGIYEQY
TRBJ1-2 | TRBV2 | ASSESVGYT
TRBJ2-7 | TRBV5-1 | ASSLAISGPVPYEQY
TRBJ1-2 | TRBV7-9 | ASSYPRTAGEGYT
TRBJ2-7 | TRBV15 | ATSRGGANYEQY
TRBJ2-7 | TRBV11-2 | ASSLPGLAYEQY
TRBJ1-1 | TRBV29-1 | SVEAAVEKTF
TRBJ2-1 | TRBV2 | ASSDLLAGDYNEQF
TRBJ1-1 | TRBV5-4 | ASSSYTEAF
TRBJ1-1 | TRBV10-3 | AISVADGNTEAF
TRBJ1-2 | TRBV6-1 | ASRGQLGYT
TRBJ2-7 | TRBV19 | ASRERQGFTYEQY
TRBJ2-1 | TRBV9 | ASSQSYNEQF
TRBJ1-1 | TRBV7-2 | ASSREGPGMAEAF
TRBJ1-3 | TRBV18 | ASSLGTGFSGNTIY